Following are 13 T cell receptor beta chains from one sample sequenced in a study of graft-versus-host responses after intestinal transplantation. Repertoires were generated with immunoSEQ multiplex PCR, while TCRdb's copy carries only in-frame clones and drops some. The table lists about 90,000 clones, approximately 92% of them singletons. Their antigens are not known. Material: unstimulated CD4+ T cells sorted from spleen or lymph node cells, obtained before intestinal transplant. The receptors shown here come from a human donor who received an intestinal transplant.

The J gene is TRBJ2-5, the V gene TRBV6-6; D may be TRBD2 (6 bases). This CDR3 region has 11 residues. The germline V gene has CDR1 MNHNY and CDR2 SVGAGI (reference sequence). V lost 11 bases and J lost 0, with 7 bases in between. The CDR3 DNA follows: TGTGCCGCGGGGTACCAAGAGACCCAGTACTTC. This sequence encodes CAAGYQETQYF.

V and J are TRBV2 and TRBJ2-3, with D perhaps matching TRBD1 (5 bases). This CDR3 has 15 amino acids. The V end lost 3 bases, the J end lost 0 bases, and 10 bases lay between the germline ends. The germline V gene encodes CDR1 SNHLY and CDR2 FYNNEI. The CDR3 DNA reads TGTGCCAGCAGTGATACGGCAGGGAGCACAGATACGCAGTATTTT. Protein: CASSDTAGSTDTQYF.

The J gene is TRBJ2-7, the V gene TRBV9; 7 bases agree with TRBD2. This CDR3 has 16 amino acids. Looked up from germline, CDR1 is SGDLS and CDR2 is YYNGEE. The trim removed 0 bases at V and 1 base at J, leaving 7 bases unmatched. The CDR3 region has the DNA TGTGCCAGCAGCGTAGGGTCCGGGGGACTATCCTACGAGCAGTACTTC. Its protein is CASSVGSGGLSYEQYF. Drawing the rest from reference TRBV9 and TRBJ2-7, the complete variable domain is DSGVTQTPKHLITATGQRVTLRCSPRSGDLSVYWYQQSLDQGLQFLIQYYNGEERAKGNILERFSAQQFPDLHSELNLSSLELGDSALYFCASSVGSGGLSYEQYFGPGTRLTVT.

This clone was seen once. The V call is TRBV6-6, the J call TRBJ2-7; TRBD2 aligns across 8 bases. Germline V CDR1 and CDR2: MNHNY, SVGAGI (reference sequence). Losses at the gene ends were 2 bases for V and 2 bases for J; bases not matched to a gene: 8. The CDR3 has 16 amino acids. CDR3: CASSYKGGRITYEQYF. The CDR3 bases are TGTGCCAGCAGTTACAAAGGCGGGAGGATCACCTACGAGCAGTACTTC.

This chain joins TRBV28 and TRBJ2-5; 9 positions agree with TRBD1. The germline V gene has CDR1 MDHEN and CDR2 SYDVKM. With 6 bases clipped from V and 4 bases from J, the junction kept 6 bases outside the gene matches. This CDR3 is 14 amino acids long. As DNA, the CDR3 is TGTGCCAGCAGGGCAACAGGGGGCAGAGAGACCCAGTACTTC. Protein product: CASRATGGRETQYF.

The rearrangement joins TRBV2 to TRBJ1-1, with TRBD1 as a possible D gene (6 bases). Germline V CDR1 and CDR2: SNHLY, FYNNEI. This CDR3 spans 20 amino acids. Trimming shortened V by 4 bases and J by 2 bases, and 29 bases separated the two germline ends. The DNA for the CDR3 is TGTGCCAGCAGTGGTCAGAGTTGGCCCTTTCCTGGCGGGACAAACACTGAAGCTTTCTTT. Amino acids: CASSGQSWPFPGGTNTEAFF.

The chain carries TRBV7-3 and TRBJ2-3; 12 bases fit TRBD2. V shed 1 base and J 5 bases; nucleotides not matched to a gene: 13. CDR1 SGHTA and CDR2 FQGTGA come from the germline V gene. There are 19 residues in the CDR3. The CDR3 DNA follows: TGTGCCAGCAGCTTAATGGAGATCTCTCTAGCGGGAGGGGTAGATACGCAGTATTTT. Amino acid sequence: CASSLMEISLAGGVDTQYF.

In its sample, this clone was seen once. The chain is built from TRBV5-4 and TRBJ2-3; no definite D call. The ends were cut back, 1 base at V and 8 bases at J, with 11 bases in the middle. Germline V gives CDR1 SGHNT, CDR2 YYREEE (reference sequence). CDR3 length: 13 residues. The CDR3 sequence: CASSLWAAATQYF. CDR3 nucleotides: TGTGCCAGCAGCTTGTGGGCAGCCGCTACGCAGTATTTT.

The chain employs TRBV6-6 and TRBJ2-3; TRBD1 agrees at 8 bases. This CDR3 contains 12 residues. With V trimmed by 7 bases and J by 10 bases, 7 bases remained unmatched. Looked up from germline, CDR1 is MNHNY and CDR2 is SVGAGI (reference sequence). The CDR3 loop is CASNRQGYAQYF. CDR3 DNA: TGTGCCAGCAACCGACAGGGGTACGCGCAGTATTTT.

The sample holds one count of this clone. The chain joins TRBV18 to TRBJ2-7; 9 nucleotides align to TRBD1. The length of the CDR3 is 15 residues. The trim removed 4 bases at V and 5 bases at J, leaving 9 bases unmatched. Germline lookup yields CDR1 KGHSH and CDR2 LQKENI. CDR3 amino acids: CASSRSGTGMNEQYF. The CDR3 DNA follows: TGTGCCAGCTCACGGTCCGGGACAGGGATGAACGAGCAGTACTTC.

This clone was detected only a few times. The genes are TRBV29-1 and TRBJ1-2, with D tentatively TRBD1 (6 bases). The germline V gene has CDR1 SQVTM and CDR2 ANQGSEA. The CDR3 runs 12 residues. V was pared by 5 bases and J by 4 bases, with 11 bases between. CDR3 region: CSVQQGSYGYTF. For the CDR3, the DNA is TGCAGCGTTCAACAGGGCAGCTATGGCTACACCTTC.

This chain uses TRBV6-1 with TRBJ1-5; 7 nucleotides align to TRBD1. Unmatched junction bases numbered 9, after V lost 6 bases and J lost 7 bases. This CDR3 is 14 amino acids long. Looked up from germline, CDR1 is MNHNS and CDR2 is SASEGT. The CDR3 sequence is CASSKKQGRQPQHF. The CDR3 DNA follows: TGTGCCAGCAGCAAAAAACAGGGGCGGCAGCCCCAGCATTTT.

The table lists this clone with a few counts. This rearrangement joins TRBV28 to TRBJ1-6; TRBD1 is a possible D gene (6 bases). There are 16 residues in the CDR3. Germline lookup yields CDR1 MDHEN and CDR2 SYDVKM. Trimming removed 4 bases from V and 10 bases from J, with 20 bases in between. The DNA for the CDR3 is TGTGCCAGCAGTTCCCCCTCAGGGGCGGGGAAGTCACCCCTCCACTTT. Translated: CASSSPSGAGKSPLHF.